This TCR beta chain was identified in a study of type 1 regulatory T cells (dated by TCRdb to about 2021). Some background on the complete study: The study characterized an in vitro protocol that generated a Tr1-enriched, alloantigen-specific CD4 T cell product named T-allo10. Patients with hematological malignancies who were receiving allogeneic hematopoietic stem cell transplantation were the group in which T-allo10 was being clinically evaluated.

There are a few counts of this clonotype. It has no known antigen specificity. No much larger clone is present one base from it, and per-base qualities are unavailable. Taken from cysteine to phenylalanine, the CDR3 has 16 residues. The kept DNA is CDR3 alone, 48 bases in frame from the first base. The germline V gene encodes CDR1 SGHNT and CDR2 YYREEE (reference sequence). V has 2 bases trimmed and J has 3 bases trimmed; junction bases matching no gene number 1. Reads for this sample came from an Illumina MiSeq. Through fastp at Q25 and MiXCR, TCRdb rebuilt clones from the public reads, retaining in-frame beta chains. Identical CDR3 proteins give one entry, which carries the most common genes and DNA. This sample comprises some 89,000 distinct CDR3 sequences, 30% to 35% of them detected only once. The ten most abundant clones make up roughly 2.4% of the sample.

Sequencing used CD4+ T cells, either the whole sample or a sorted fraction (not recorded which). The rearrangement joined TRBV5-4 to TRBJ2-2; a stretch of 13 junction bases matches TRBD2. The clonotype was recovered from a human donor in good health. The DNA sequence follows: TGTGCCAGCAGCTTTGGACTAGCGGGAGACACCGGGGAGCTGTTTTTT. This sequence encodes CASSFGLAGDTGELFF.